This entry is about one TCR beta chain. Antigen unknown. This entry comes from a study of shared clonotypes between healthy human individuals. Findings of the study overall: The study drew on few donors, limiting represented genetic and exposure-history diversity. Estimated richness was generally greater in naive than memory subsets.

Data came from immunoSEQ multiplex PCR; TCRdb stores just in-frame clones and leaves some out. This sample has some 1,600,000 clones, with 95% to 99% found just once. Naive CD4+ cells were CD45RA-selected; the remaining cells were memory. Germline V lookup: CDR1 MNHEY, CDR2 SVGAGI. V lost 4 bases, J lost 2 bases, and 11 bases lay in between. The CDR3 is 14 residues long. Sequenced input: naive CD4+ T cells sorted from blood. The subset denotes: CD45RA+ positively selected. The chain carries TRBV6-5 and TRBJ2-5; the D gene is possibly TRBD2 (6 bases). The TCR originated in a man younger than 40 in good health. This chain's CDR3 is CASSFMGTQETQYF. In nucleotides, the CDR3 is TGTGCCAGCAGTTTCATGGGGACTCAAGAGACCCAGTACTTC.